The 17 T cell receptor beta chains in this list originate from one sample, sequenced in a study of T cells in Graves' hyperthyroidism and ophthalmopathy. The investigators amplified TCR beta CDR3 regions from RNA transcripts. When the TCR CDR3 underwent first-round RT-PCR, the HTBI primer set was used. TCRdb ran MiXCR on the multiplex PCR reads and lists one entry per CDR3 protein. The sample contains roughly 500,000 distinct CDR3 sequences, around 50% of which appear only once. Sequences were obtained from peripheral blood or thyroid tissue (not recorded which). All receptors come from an adult woman with Graves' disease, either hyperthyroidism or ophthalmopathy (not recorded which).

The genes are TRBV20-1 and TRBJ1-2; TRBD1 might be the D (5 bases). V dropped 6 bases and J dropped 6 bases, with 23 bases sitting between them. The CDR3 consists of 15 residues. Germline CDR1 and CDR2: DFQATT and SNEGSKA (reference sequence). This CDR3 reads CSASWTLAGDDGYTF. DNA of the CDR3: TGCAGTGCCAGCTGGACCTTGGCTGGGGACGATGGCTACACCTTC.

The genes are TRBV19 and TRBJ1-1; D not certain. Trimming shortened V by 3 bases and J by 2 bases, and 10 bases separated the two germline ends. Germline V gene data show CDR1 as LNHDA and CDR2 as SQIVND (reference sequence). The CDR3 spans 14 residues. This CDR3 reads CASSIGGRNTEAFF. For the CDR3, the DNA is TGTGCCAGTAGTATCGGAGGCCGAAACACTGAAGCTTTCTTT.

This clonotype was observed many times. V and J are TRBV11-2 and TRBJ1-3; D might be TRBD1 (6 bases). This CDR3 has 16 residues. Per the germline V gene, CDR1 is SGHAT and CDR2 is FQNNGV. Trimming removed 0 bases from V and 3 bases from J, with 12 bases in between. CDR3 region: CASSLDRGAVGNTIYF. The CDR3 DNA reads as TGTGCCAGCAGCTTAGACAGGGGCGCAGTTGGAAACACCATATATTTT.

In this sample, this clonotype turned up a few times. Here the CDR3 DNA reads TGTGCCAGCAGTTTAGCGCTGGTGTCCACACCGTCTAATCAGCCCCAGCATTTT. Translated: CASSLALVSTPSNQPQHF. The chain employs TRBV12-3 or TRBV12-4 and TRBJ1-5; D is undetermined. The CDR3 consists of 18 residues. V was pared by 0 bases and J by 4 bases, with 19 bases between.

This clonotype has a handful of counts. The J gene is TRBJ1-2, the V gene TRBV29-1, with 8 bases identical to TRBD1. The trim removed 6 bases at V and 6 bases at J, leaving 3 bases unmatched. The length of the CDR3 is 11 residues. Germline V gives CDR1 SQVTM, CDR2 ANQGSEA. CDR3 nucleotide sequence: TGCAGCGTGGACAGGGAGAATGGCTACACCTTC. Its translation is CSVDRENGYTF.

The chain links TRBV4-1 to TRBJ1-5; D is ambiguous. The germline gives CDR1 MGHRA, CDR2 YSYEKL. CDR3 length equals 13 residues. Trimming took off 0 bases at V and 10 bases at J, with 10 bases between the two ends. For the CDR3, the DNA is TGCGCCAGCAGCCAAGAATGGGGAAACCCCCAGCATTTT. It encodes CASSQEWGNPQHF.

CDR3 sequence reads: CATSARTTGDWETQYF. The CDR3 DNA follows: TGTGCCACCAGTGCTAGAACTACAGGGGACTGGGAGACCCAGTACTTC. The gene calls are TRBV24-1 and TRBJ2-5, with D possibly matching TRBD1 (7 bases). The CDR3 consists of 16 residues. V shed 5 bases and J shed 5 bases, with 20 bases lying between them. Germline loops: CDR1 KGHDR, CDR2 SFDVKD.

The CDR3 DNA reads as TGTGCCAGCAGTCGACAAGCGCCCATTGAAAAACTGTTTTTT. Protein: CASSRQAPIEKLFF. V is TRBV12-3 or TRBV12-4 and J is TRBJ1-4; D is unclear. Trimming removed 5 bases from V and 7 bases from J, with 14 bases in between. The CDR3 covers 14 residues.

This rearrangement joins TRBV7-9 to TRBJ1-2; D uncertain. Germline CDR1 and CDR2: SEHNR and FQNEAQ (reference sequence). The CDR3 totals 14 residues. V was trimmed by 2 bases and J by 5 bases, leaving 12 bases between them. The CDR3 region has the DNA TGTGCCAGCAGCTTATTGGCCAGAAAATATGGCTACACCTTC. Translated: CASSLLARKYGYTF.

This clonotype came up many times. The chain joins TRBV6-6 to TRBJ1-5, with 7 nucleotides matching TRBD1. V gave up 6 bases and J gave up 7 bases; unmatched junction bases: 12. Germline loops: CDR1 MNHNY, CDR2 SVGAGI (reference sequence). The CDR3 runs 15 residues. In nucleotides, the CDR3 is TGTGCCAGCAGGATGACAGGGCCTGGAAGGCAGCCCCAGCATTTT. Translating gives CASRMTGPGRQPQHF.

J is TRBJ2-7 and V is TRBV10-3; the D is unclear. The germline V gene has CDR1 ENHRY and CDR2 SYGVKD. The V end was cut by 4 bases, the J end by 3 bases, with 4 bases between. This CDR3 comprises 11 residues. CDR3 protein: CAISVGYEQYF. CDR3 bases: TGTGCCATCAGTGTCGGCTACGAGCAGTACTTC.

J is TRBJ1-4 and V is TRBV7-9; D perhaps matches TRBD1 (6 bases). The CDR3 has 15 residues. V was shortened by 1 base and J by 10 bases, with 16 bases between the two germline ends. Germline-derived CDR1 and CDR2 are SEHNR and FQNEAQ (reference sequence). The CDR3 here is CASSLGGAGGVKLFF. The CDR3 nucleotides are TGTGCCAGCAGCTTAGGGGGGGCGGGCGGTGTAAAACTGTTTTTT.

This clonotype was counted once. An end of the junction differs from the germline gene, which may be a read error. This chain joins TRBV15 and TRBJ1-3; the D is unclear. This CDR3 is 15 amino acids long. CDR1 and CDR2 from the germline V gene are LNHNV and YYDKDF (reference sequence). CDR3 residues: CATSRRTNYGNTMYF. CDR3 DNA: TGTGCCACCAGCAGAAGAACTAACTATGGAAACACCATGTATTTT.

V usage is TRBV6-2 or TRBV6-3 and J usage is TRBJ1-5, with unresolved D. V dropped 2 bases and J dropped 3 bases, with 20 bases sitting between them. CDR3 size: 18 residues. The germline V gene encodes CDR1 MNHEY and CDR2 SVGEGT. The CDR3 region has the DNA TGTGCCAGCAGTTACGGGAGCGCGGGCTTAGGGCCCAATCAGCCCCAGCATTTT. Encoded protein: CASSYGSAGLGPNQPQHF.

The chain links TRBV5-1 to TRBJ1-3; D unclear. The germline CDR1 and CDR2 sequences are SGHRS and YFSETQ. The CDR3 has 15 amino acids. The V end lost 4 bases, the J end lost 0 bases, and 11 bases lay between the germline ends. CDR3 sequence (DNA): TGCGCCAGCAGCCCTCAGTCTGACTCTGGAAACACCATATATTTT. Residues: CASSPQSDSGNTIYF.

The V gene is TRBV10-3, the J gene TRBJ2-2; weak D call: TRBD2 (5 bases). V lost 4 bases and J lost 5, with 8 bases in between. The CDR3 loop spans 13 amino acids. Germline CDR1 ENHRY, CDR2 SYGVKD. The CDR3 here is CAISVRGTGELFF. CDR3 bases: TGTGCCATCAGTGTTCGGGGTACCGGGGAGCTGTTTTTT.

This clonotype was recorded many times. The V gene is TRBV2, the J gene TRBJ2-2; D is tentatively TRBD1 or TRBD2 (6 bases each). Germline loops: CDR1 SNHLY, CDR2 FYNNEI. The CDR3 covers 13 residues. CDR3 residues: CAGGPRGTGELFF. The CDR3, as DNA: TGTGCGGGGGGCCCGCGGGGCACCGGGGAGCTGTTTTTT. Full variable domain (remainder filled in from reference TRBV2 and TRBJ2-2): EPEVTQTPSHQVTQMGQEVILRCVPISNHLYFYWYRQILGQKVEFLVSFYNNEISEKSEIFDDQFSVERPDGSNFTLKIRSTKLEDSAMYFCAGGPRGTGELFFGEGSRLTVL.